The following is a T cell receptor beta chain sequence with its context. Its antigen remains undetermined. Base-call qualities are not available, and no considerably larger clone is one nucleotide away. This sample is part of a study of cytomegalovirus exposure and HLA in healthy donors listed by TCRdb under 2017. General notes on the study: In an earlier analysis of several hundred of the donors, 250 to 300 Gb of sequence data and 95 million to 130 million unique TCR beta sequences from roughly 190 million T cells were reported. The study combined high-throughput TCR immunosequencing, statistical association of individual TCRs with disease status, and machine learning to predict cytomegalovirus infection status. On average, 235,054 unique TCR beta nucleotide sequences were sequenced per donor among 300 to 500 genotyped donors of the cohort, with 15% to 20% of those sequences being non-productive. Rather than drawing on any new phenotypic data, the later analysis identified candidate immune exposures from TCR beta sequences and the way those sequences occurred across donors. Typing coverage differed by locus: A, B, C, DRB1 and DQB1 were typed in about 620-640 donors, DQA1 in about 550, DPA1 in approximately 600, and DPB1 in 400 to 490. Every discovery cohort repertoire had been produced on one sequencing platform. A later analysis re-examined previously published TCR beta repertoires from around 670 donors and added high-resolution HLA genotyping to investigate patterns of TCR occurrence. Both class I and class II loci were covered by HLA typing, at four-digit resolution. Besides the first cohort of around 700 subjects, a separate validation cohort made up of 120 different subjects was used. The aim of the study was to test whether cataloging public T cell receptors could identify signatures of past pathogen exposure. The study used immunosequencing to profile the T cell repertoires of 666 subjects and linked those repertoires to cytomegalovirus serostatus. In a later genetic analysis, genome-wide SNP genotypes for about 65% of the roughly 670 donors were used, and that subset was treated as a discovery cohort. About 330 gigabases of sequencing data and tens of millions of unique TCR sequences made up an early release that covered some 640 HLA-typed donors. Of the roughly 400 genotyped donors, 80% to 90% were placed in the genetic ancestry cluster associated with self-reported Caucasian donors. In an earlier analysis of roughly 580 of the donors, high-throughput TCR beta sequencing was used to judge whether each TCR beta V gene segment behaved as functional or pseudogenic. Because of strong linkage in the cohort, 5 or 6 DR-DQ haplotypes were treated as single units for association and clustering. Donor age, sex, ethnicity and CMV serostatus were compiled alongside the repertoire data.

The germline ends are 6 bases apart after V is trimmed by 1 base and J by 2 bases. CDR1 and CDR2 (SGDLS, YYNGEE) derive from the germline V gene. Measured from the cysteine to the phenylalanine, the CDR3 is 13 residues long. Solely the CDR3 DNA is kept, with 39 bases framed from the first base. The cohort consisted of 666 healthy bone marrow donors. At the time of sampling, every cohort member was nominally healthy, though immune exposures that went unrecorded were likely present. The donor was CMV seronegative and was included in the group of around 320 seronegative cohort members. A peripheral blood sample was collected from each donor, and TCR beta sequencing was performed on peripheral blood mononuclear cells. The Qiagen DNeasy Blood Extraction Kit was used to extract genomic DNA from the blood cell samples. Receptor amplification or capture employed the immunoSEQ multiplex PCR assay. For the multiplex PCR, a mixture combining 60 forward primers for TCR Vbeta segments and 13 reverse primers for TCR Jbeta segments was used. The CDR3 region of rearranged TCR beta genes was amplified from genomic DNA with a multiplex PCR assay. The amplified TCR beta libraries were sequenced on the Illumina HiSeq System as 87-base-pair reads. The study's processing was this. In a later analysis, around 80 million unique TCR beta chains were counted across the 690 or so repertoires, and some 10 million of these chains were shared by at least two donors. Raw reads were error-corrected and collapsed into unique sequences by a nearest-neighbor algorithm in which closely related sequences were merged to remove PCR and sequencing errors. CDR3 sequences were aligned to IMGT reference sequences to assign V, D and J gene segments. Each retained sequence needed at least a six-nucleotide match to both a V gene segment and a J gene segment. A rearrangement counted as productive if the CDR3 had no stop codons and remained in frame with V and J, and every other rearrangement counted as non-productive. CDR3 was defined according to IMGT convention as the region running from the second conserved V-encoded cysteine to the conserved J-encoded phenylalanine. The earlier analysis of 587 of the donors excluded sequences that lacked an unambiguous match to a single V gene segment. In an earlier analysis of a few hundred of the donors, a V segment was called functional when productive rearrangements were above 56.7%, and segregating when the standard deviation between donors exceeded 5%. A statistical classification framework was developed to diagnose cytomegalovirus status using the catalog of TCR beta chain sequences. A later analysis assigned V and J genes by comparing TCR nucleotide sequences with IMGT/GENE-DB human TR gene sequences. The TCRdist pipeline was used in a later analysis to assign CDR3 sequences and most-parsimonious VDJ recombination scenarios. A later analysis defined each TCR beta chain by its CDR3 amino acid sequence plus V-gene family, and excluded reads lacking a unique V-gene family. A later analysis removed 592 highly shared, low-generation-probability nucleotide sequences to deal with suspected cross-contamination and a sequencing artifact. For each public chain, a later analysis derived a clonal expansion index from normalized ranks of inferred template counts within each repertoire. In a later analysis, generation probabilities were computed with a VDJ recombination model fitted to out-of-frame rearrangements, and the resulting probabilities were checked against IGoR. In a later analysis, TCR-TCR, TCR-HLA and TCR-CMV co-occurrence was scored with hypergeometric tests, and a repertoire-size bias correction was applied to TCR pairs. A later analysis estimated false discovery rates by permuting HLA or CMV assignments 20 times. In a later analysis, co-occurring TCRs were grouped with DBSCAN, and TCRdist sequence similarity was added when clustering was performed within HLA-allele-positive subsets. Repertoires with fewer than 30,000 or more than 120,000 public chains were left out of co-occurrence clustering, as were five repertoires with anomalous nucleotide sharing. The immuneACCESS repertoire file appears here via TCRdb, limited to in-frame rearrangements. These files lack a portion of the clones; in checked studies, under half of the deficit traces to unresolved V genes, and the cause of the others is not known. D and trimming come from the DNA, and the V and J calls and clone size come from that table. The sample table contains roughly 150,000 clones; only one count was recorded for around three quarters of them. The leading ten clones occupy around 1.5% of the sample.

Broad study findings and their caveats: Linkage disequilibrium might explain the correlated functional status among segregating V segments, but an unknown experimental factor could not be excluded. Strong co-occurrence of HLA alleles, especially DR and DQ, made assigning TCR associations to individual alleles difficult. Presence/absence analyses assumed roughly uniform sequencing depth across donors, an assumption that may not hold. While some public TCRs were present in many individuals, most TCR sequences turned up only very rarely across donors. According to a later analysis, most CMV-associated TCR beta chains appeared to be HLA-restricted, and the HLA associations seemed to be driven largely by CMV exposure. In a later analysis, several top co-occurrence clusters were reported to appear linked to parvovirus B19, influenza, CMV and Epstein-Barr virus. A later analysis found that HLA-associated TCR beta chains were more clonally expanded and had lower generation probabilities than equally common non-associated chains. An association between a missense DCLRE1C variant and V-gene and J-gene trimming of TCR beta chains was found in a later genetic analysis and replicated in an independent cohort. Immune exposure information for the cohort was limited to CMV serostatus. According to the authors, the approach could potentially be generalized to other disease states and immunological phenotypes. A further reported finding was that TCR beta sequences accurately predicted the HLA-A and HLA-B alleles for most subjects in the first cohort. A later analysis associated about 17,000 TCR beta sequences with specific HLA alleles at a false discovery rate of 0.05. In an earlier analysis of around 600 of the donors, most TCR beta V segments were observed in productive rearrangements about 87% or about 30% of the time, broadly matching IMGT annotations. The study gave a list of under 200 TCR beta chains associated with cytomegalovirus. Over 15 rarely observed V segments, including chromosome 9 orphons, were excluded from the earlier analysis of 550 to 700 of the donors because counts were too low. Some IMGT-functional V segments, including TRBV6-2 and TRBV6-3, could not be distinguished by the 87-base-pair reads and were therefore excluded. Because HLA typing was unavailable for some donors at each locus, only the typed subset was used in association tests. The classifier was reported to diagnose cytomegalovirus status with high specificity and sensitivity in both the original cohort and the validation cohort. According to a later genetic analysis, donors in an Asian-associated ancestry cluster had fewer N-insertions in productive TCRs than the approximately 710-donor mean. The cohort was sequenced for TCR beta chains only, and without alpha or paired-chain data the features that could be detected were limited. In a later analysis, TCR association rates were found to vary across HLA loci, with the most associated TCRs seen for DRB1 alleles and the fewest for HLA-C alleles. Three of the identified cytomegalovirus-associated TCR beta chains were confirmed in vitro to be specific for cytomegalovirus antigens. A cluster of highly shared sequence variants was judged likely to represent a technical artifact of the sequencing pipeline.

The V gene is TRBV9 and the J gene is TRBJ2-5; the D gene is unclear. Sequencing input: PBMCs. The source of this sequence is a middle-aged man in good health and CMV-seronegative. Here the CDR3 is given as CASSVTLQETQYF. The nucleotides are TGTGCCAGCAGCGTAACCCTACAAGAGACCCAGTACTTC.